The 28 T cell receptor beta chains listed next were all sequenced from one sample in a study of shared clonotypes between healthy human individuals. The repertoire was sequenced with immunoSEQ multiplex PCR; TCRdb's copy has only in-frame clones and lacks some. The table has millions of clones, about 95% seen once; the top ten hold 1.1%. Only CD45RO-negative cells positively selected for CCR7 counted as naive CD8 cells, so terminally differentiated effector memory CD45RA+ cells were excluded. Sequencing used naive CD8+ T cells sorted from blood. The receptors come from a man in his late teens or twenties in good health.

This rearrangement joins TRBV11-2 to TRBJ2-5; D possibly corresponds to TRBD2 (5 bases). The V end lost 5 bases, the J end lost 4 bases, and 8 bases lay between the germline ends. CDR3 length: 12 amino acids. Germline values: CDR1 SGHAT, CDR2 FQNNGV. The CDR3 region has the DNA TGTGCCAGCAGCCAAGAGGGAGAGACCCAGTACTTC. Translation: CASSQEGETQYF.

This chain links TRBV6-1 with TRBJ2-5; the D gene is possibly TRBD1 (6 bases). Trimming removed 2 bases at V and 6 bases at J, with 13 bases between. CDR1 MNHNS and CDR2 SASEGT come from the germline V gene. The CDR3 consists of 14 residues. CDR3 sequence (DNA): TGTGCCAGCAGTGAATTAGGGGGTTCTCAGACCCAGTACTTC. Its translation: CASSELGGSQTQYF.

The gene calls are TRBV28 and TRBJ1-1; 8 bases fit TRBD1. Germline V gene sequence: CDR1 MDHEN, CDR2 SYDVKM. Trimming took 3 bases from V and 1 from J; bases not matched to a gene: 4. This CDR3 is built from 15 residues. CDR3 residues: CASSFDRGGNTEAFF. DNA of the CDR3: TGTGCCAGCAGTTTCGACAGGGGTGGGAACACTGAAGCTTTCTTT.

V usage is TRBV9 and J usage is TRBJ2-5; TRBD2 aligns across 10 bases. The CDR3 covers 19 residues. Germline V gene sequence: CDR1 SGDLS, CDR2 YYNGEE. J gave up 3 bases and V 3 bases, and 17 bases lay outside the gene matches. CDR3 loop: CASSAPQREGGGLKETQYF. CDR3 coding DNA: TGTGCCAGCAGCGCCCCTCAGCGGGAGGGAGGTGGGTTGAAAGAGACCCAGTACTTC.

The J gene is TRBJ2-5, the V gene TRBV30; no definite D call. CDR3 length: 13 residues. CDR1 is GTSNPN and CDR2 is SVGIG in the germline V gene (reference sequence). V was cut by 2 bases and J by 5 bases, with 12 bases left in between. In DNA, the CDR3 is TGTGCCTGGAGTCTGGAGTGGGCGGAGACCCAGTACTTC. It translates to CAWSLEWAETQYF.

V gene TRBV2 combines with J gene TRBJ1-1; D possibly corresponds to TRBD1 (5 bases). This CDR3 is built from 16 residues. Germline CDR1 reads SNHLY; CDR2 reads FYNNEI. Trimming pared 3 bases from V and 0 bases from J, leaving 14 bases between. The CDR3 DNA is TGTGCCAGCAGTGAGAAGGGCGGGGCCTTGAACACTGAAGCTTTCTTT. Translation: CASSEKGGALNTEAFF. Together with reference TRBV2 and TRBJ1-1, the CDR3 gives the full variable domain: EPEVTQTPSHQVTQMGQEVILRCVPISNHLYFYWYRQILGQKVEFLVSFYNNEISEKSEIFDDQFSVERPDGSNFTLKIRSTKLEDSAMYFCASSEKGGALNTEAFFGQGTRLTVV.

This CDR3 is CASTVGLNYGYTF. CDR3 bases: TGCGCCAGCACGGTTGGGCTGAACTATGGCTACACCTTC. J is TRBJ1-2 and V is TRBV5-1; D unresolved. The germline CDR1 and CDR2 sequences are SGHRS and YFSETQ. V was clipped by 6 bases and J by 2 bases, with 11 bases between them. The length of the CDR3 is 13 residues.

A remark on this clone: The same CDR3 is also encoded by other DNA sequences in this sample. This chain connects TRBV5-8 to TRBJ2-2; D unclear. The length of the CDR3 is 15 residues. CDR1 is SGHTS, CDR2 YDEGEE, per germline. Trimming left V 0 bases short and J 2 bases short, with 8 bases between. CDR3: CASSLAVINTGELFF. For the CDR3, the DNA is TGTGCCAGCAGCTTGGCGGTAATTAACACCGGGGAGCTGTTTTTT.

CDR3 in DNA: TGCAGCGCTATCCCAACTTCGCGTCCCGGAGGCCCTGGAAACACCATATATTTT. This gives the protein CSAIPTSRPGGPGNTIYF. The chain is built from TRBV29-1 and TRBJ1-3, with unresolved D. V was trimmed by 7 bases and J by 2 bases, leaving 27 bases between them. Germline CDR1 is SQVTM and CDR2 is ANQGSEA. CDR3 length: 18 residues.

This sequence joins TRBV7-2 and TRBJ1-6; 9 bases agree with TRBD1. J gave up 6 bases and V 5 bases, and 2 bases lay outside the gene matches. The CDR3 extends over 14 amino acids. Germline loops: CDR1 SGHTA, CDR2 FQGNSA. In DNA form, the CDR3 reads TGTGCCAGCAGCGCGACAGGGGGTAATTCACCCCTCCACTTT. This encodes CASSATGGNSPLHF.

The rearrangement joins TRBV5-6 to TRBJ1-1, with D perhaps TRBD1 (6 bases). The V and J ends lost 4 bases and 3 bases respectively, with 22 bases between them. The CDR3 loop spans 17 amino acids. The V gene's germline CDR1 is SGHDT and CDR2 YYEEEE. The CDR3 DNA sequence: TGTGCCAGCAGCGCCTATAAATCTTGGTCAGGGGACACTGAAGCTTTCTTT. This codes for CASSAYKSWSGDTEAFF.

The rearrangement links TRBV4-1 to TRBJ2-7; the match to TRBD1 covers 10 bases. Trimming took 2 bases from V and 3 from J; bases not matched to a gene: 13. The CDR3 contains 18 residues. Germline-derived CDR1 and CDR2 are MGHRA and YSYEKL. CDR3 sequence: CASSQSPATGGAYYEQYF. The CDR3 DNA reads TGCGCCAGCAGCCAAAGCCCCGCGACAGGGGGCGCTTACTACGAGCAGTACTTC.

The rearrangement links TRBV7-8 to TRBJ1-5; 10 nucleotides line up with TRBD1. This CDR3 contains 17 residues. Looked up from germline, CDR1 is SGHVS and CDR2 is FQNEAQ. V lost 1 base, J lost 2 bases, and 5 bases stayed unmatched. The DNA for the CDR3 is TGTGCCAGCAGCTTAGTTGCGACAGGGGGCGGCAATCAGCCCCAGCATTTT. The encoded protein is CASSLVATGGGNQPQHF.

The V gene is TRBV4-2, the J gene TRBJ2-3; 11 bases map to TRBD2. V dropped 4 bases and J dropped 5; count of bases not matched to a gene: 8. From germline, CDR1 is LGHNA and CDR2 YNFKEQ. The CDR3 has 16 residues. The CDR3 sequence: CASSPFSGGAIDTQYF. The CDR3 coding sequence is TGTGCCAGCAGCCCGTTTAGCGGGGGGGCGATAGATACGCAGTATTTT.

The V gene is TRBV27, the J gene TRBJ2-3; no reliable D call. CDR3 length equals 14 residues. V was cut by 2 bases and J by 2 bases, with 8 bases left in between. Germline values: CDR1 MNHEY, CDR2 SMNVEV (reference sequence). The CDR3 loop reads CASSLMSNTDTQYF. CDR3 nucleotides: TGTGCCAGCAGTTTAATGTCTAACACAGATACGCAGTATTTT.

The chain links TRBV4-3 to TRBJ2-1; weak D call: TRBD2 (6 bases). The CDR3 has 15 amino acids. V lost 0 bases and J 7 bases, leaving 13 bases between the germline ends. CDR1 and CDR2 from the germline V gene are LGHNA and YSLEER. CDR3 loop: CASSQDTGVGNEQFF. In DNA, the CDR3 is TGCGCCAGCAGCCAAGACACGGGGGTCGGAAATGAGCAGTTCTTC.

The CDR3 spells CASSPSGSPPRCSYEQYF. The CDR3 DNA is TGCGCCAGCAGCCCATCGGGTAGCCCCCCCAGGTGTTCCTACGAGCAGTACTTC. The genes are TRBV23-1 and TRBJ2-7; D unresolved. TRBV23-1 is an ORF, and what it does is uncertain. V lost 6 bases and J lost 1, with 25 bases in between. The CDR3 extends over 18 amino acids.

The DNA for the CDR3 is TGTGCCAGCAGTGAGAGAGCGGGAGGGGCCGGGGAGCTGTTTTTT. Its translation: CASSERAGGAGELFF. The chain carries TRBV6-4 and TRBJ2-2; 10 bases map to TRBD2. This CDR3 is built from 15 residues. Germline lookup yields CDR1 MRHNA and CDR2 SNTAGT. J gave up 6 bases and V 3 bases, and 4 bases lay outside the gene matches.

V gene TRBV19 combines with J gene TRBJ1-6; D is perhaps TRBD1 (5 bases). The CDR3 is 16 amino acids. CDR1 LNHDA and CDR2 SQIVND come from the germline V gene (reference sequence). Trimming took 7 bases from V and 1 from J, leaving 14 bases between them. DNA of the CDR3: TGTGCCAGTATGATGACAGCGGCGTCCTATAATTCACCCCTCCACTTT. Translation gives CASMMTAASYNSPLHF.

V is TRBV13 and J is TRBJ2-5; D is ambiguous. V was pared by 0 bases and J by 5 bases, with 10 bases between. Germline CDR1 is PRHDT and CDR2 is FYEKMQ (reference sequence). The CDR3 totals 14 residues. In DNA form, the CDR3 reads TGTGCCAGCAGCTTAGGCCACCCGGTGGAGACCCAGTACTTC. It translates to CASSLGHPVETQYF.

Regarding this clone: Distinct nucleotide sequences in the sample also encode this CDR3. The rearrangement links TRBV15 to TRBJ2-1, with 7 nucleotides matching TRBD1. J was trimmed by 1 base and V by 5 bases; bases with no gene match: 2. CDR1 is LNHNV and CDR2 is YYDKDF in the germline V gene (reference sequence). This CDR3 has 14 residues. The chain's CDR3 is CATSRDRSYNEQFF. CDR3 sequence (DNA): TGTGCCACCAGCCGGGACAGATCCTACAATGAGCAGTTCTTC.

The chain links TRBV15 to TRBJ2-5; TRBD2 might be the D (5 bases). The CDR3 is 14 residues long. Trimming cost V 1 base and J 4 bases, with 10 bases left between them. Germline CDR1 is LNHNV and CDR2 is YYDKDF (reference sequence). CDR3 coding DNA: TGTGCCACCAGCAGAGGCTCCGAGGGAGAGACCCAGTACTTC. Translated: CATSRGSEGETQYF.

V is TRBV30 and J is TRBJ1-2; D uncertain. Germline CDR1 reads GTSNPN; CDR2 reads SVGIG (reference sequence). This CDR3 has 11 amino acids. V was trimmed by 4 bases and J by 2 bases, leaving 5 bases between them. The CDR3 here is CAWKQNYGYTF. In DNA, the CDR3 is TGTGCCTGGAAACAGAACTATGGCTACACCTTC. The full variable domain, its missing parts supplied by reference TRBV30 and TRBJ1-2, is SQTIHQWPATLVQPVGSPLSLECTVEGTSNPNLYWYRQAAGRGLQLLFYSVGIGQISSEVPQNLSASRPQDRQFILSSKKLLLSDSGFYLCAWKQNYGYTFGSGTRLTVV.

V usage is TRBV13 and J usage is TRBJ2-7; either TRBD1 or TRBD2 may fit D (6 bases each). The CDR3 has 14 residues. V was pared by 5 bases and J by 2 bases, with 13 bases between. Germline CDR1 is PRHDT and CDR2 is FYEKMQ (reference sequence). CDR3 residues: CASSEWGAPYEQYF. The DNA of the CDR3 is TGTGCCAGCAGCGAATGGGGGGCCCCCTACGAGCAGTACTTC.

The rearrangement joins TRBV11-2 to TRBJ2-7, with 8 bases fitting TRBD1. The CDR3 runs 14 residues. From germline, CDR1 is SGHAT and CDR2 FQNNGV. With 7 bases clipped from V and 0 bases from J, the junction kept 5 bases outside the gene matches. CDR3 region: CASIGTGGSYEQYF. For the CDR3, the DNA is TGTGCCAGCATCGGTACAGGGGGCTCCTACGAGCAGTACTTC.

The V and J genes are TRBV5-1 and TRBJ2-3; D assignment may be TRBD1 or TRBD2 (6 bases each). Germline V gene data show CDR1 as SGHRS and CDR2 as YFSETQ. The CDR3 covers 15 residues. V lost 4 bases, J lost 3 bases, and 15 bases lay in between. DNA for the CDR3: TGCGCCAGCAGCCCTGTTGGGGGGACAACAGATACGCAGTATTTT. Translation gives CASSPVGGTTDTQYF.

The chain carries TRBV7-9 and TRBJ1-4; 8 bases match TRBD1. CDR1 SEHNR and CDR2 FQNEAQ come from the germline V gene (reference sequence). The CDR3 runs 18 residues. V was pared by 3 bases and J by 6 bases, with 15 bases of the junction left unmatched. DNA of the CDR3: TGTGCCAGCAGCTTCTCCGGACAGGGCGAAACAGTCTATGAAAAACTGTTTTTT. It codes for CASSFSGQGETVYEKLFF.

J is TRBJ1-2 and V is TRBV27; D gene unclear. CDR1 MNHEY and CDR2 SMNVEV come from the germline V gene (reference sequence). The V gene lost 3 bases and the J gene lost 6 bases, with 14 bases spanning the gap. The CDR3 has 14 amino acids. The CDR3 spells CASSFLPAADGYTF. DNA of the CDR3: TGTGCCAGCAGTTTCCTCCCCGCTGCCGATGGCTACACCTTC.